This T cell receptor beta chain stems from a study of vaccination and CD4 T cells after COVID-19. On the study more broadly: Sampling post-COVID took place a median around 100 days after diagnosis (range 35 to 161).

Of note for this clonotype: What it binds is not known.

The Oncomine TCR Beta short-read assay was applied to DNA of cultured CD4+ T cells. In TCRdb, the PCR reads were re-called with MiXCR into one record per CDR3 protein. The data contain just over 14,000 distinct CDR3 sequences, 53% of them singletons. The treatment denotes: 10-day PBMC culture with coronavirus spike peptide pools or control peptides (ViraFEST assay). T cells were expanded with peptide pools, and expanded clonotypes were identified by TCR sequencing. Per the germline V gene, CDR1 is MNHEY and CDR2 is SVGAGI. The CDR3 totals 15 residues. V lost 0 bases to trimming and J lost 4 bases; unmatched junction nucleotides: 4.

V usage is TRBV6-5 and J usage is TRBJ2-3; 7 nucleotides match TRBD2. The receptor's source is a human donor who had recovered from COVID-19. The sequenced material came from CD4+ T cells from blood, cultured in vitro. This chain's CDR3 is CASSYSGGSADTQYF. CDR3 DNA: TGTGCCAGCAGTTACTCCGGCGGGAGTGCAGATACGCAGTATTTT.